These 5 T cell receptor beta chains came from one sample sequenced in a study of blood T cell repertoires in COVID-19. Generated by immunoSEQ multiplex PCR, the TCRdb table keeps only in-frame clones and is missing some. The sample lists about 310,000 clones; around 89% were seen once. Sequencing was done on a sample of peripheral blood. These receptors all stem from a woman aged 40 to 55 with COVID-19, enrolled during active disease.

The V gene is TRBV6-5, the J gene TRBJ1-2; D unresolved. Germline V gene lookup returns CDR1 MNHEY and CDR2 SVGAGI. The CDR3 sequence is 12 residues long. V lost 6 bases, J lost 6 bases, and 11 bases lay in between. The chain's CDR3 is CASSTSGNGYTF. The CDR3 DNA follows: TGTGCCAGCAGCACGTCCGGGAATGGCTACACCTTC.

This clone was observed a few times. The genes are TRBV19 and TRBJ1-5, with 11 bases lining up with TRBD1. The CDR3 covers 16 residues. The junction had 7 bases not matched to a gene; V was cut back by 4 bases and J by 5 bases. The germline V gene encodes CDR1 LNHDA and CDR2 SQIVND (reference sequence). For the CDR3, the DNA is TGTGCCAGTAGTAAGATCCCGGGACAGGGGGATCAGCCCCAGCATTTT. The encoded protein is CASSKIPGQGDQPQHF.

The chain combines TRBV14 with TRBJ1-6; 8 positions match TRBD1. This CDR3 comprises 15 residues. Losses at the gene ends were 0 bases for V and 10 bases for J; bases not matched to a gene: 5. CDR1 SGHDN and CDR2 FVKESK come from the germline V gene. CDR3 protein: CASSQDSRDRSPLHF. The CDR3 bases are TGTGCCAGCAGCCAAGATTCCAGGGACAGGTCACCCCTCCACTTT. Variable domain in full (rest from reference TRBV14 and TRBJ1-6): EAGVTQFPSHSVIEKGQTVTLRCDPISGHDNLYWYRRVMGKEIKFLLHFVKESKQDESGMPNNRFLAERTGGTYSTLKVQPAELEDSGVYFCASSQDSRDRSPLHFGNGTRLTVT.

The genes are TRBV19 and TRBJ2-1; the D is unclear. The germline V and J ends were trimmed by 0 bases and 4 bases, with 4 bases remaining between them. Germline CDR1 reads LNHDA; CDR2 reads SQIVND (reference sequence). CDR3 length: 13 residues. CDR3 sequence (DNA): TGTGCCAGTAGTATAGAAACTTACAATGAGCAGTTCTTC. Residues: CASSIETYNEQFF.

This chain links TRBV6-6 with TRBJ1-1; 7 nucleotides align to TRBD1. Unmatched junction bases numbered 4, after V lost 5 bases and J lost 4 bases. The germline gives CDR1 MNHNY, CDR2 SVGAGI (reference sequence). The CDR3 runs 13 residues. The chain's CDR3 is CASSRQGSTEAFF. The CDR3 DNA reads TGTGCCAGCAGTAGACAGGGTAGCACTGAAGCTTTCTTT.